One and the same sample provided the 8 T cell receptor beta chains below, sequenced in a study of long-term antiretroviral therapy in people with HIV. The assay used was immunoSEQ (version v3.0), run at survey level. The method was immunoSEQ multiplex PCR; TCRdb's version includes in-frame clones alone and lacks a portion of them. The table has around 23,000 clones, 81% seen once. Sequencing used unsorted PBMCs, obtained at the start of antiretroviral therapy, before treatment. These receptor sequences come from a woman younger than 35 with HIV.

This chain joins TRBV4-2 and TRBJ2-1; 11 bases match TRBD2. Germline V gene sequence: CDR1 LGHNA, CDR2 YNFKEQ. The CDR3 has 17 amino acids. Trimming at V came to 4 bases and at J to 15 bases, leaving 20 bases not matched to a gene. CDR3 residues: CASSPATSGSIQGLMFF. CDR3 nucleotides: TGTGCCAGCAGCCCCGCAACTAGCGGGAGTATCCAGGGGTTAATGTTCTTC.

The chain couples TRBV27 to TRBJ2-5; the match to TRBD2 covers 7 bases. V shed 0 bases, J shed 3 bases, and the junction held 1 base outside the gene matches. Germline CDR1 reads MNHEY; CDR2 reads SMNVEV (reference sequence). The CDR3 loop spans 14 amino acids. This chain's CDR3 is CASSLSAGEETQYF. CDR3 in DNA: TGTGCCAGCAGTTTATCGGCGGGGGAAGAGACCCAGTACTTC.

This chain links TRBV11-1 with TRBJ2-2; D is unresolved. V lost 1 base, J lost 1 base, and 7 bases lay in between. The CDR3 totals 15 residues. The germline gives CDR1 SGHAT, CDR2 FQDESV (reference sequence). The CDR3 loop reads CASSLVTENTGELFF. Here the CDR3 DNA reads TGTGCCAGCAGCTTAGTGACGGAGAACACCGGGGAGCTGTTTTTT.

The rearrangement uses TRBV18 and TRBJ1-1, with TRBD1 as a possible D gene (5 bases). The CDR3 sequence is 13 residues long. Trimming cost V 0 bases and J 7 bases, with 9 bases left between them. The germline V gene encodes CDR1 KGHSH and CDR2 LQKENI. The DNA for the CDR3 is TGTGCCAGCTCACCACCTGGGGGGGGTGAAGCTTTCTTT. Protein product: CASSPPGGGEAFF.

This chain joins TRBV5-1 and TRBJ2-3; TRBD1 aligns across 9 bases. Germline CDR1 is SGHRS and CDR2 is YFSETQ. The CDR3 is made up of 14 amino acids. V shed 5 bases and J 2 bases; nucleotides not matched to a gene: 3. CDR3 in amino acids: CASRQGAFTDTQYF. Here the CDR3 DNA reads TGCGCCAGCAGACAGGGGGCCTTCACAGATACGCAGTATTTT.

V is TRBV7-8 and J is TRBJ1-4, with 7 nucleotides matching TRBD1. The germline V gene encodes CDR1 SGHVS and CDR2 FQNEAQ. The CDR3 contains 14 residues. Trimming at V came to 4 bases and at J to 3 bases, leaving 2 bases not matched to a gene. CDR3 sequence (DNA): TGTGCCAGCAGCTGGACAGGACCTAATGAAAAACTGTTTTTT. It yields the protein CASSWTGPNEKLFF.

The chain employs TRBV18 and TRBJ1-4; D gene unclear. Germline V lookup: CDR1 KGHSH, CDR2 LQKENI. The CDR3 is 17 amino acids. V was clipped by 6 bases and J by 0 bases, with 17 bases between them. CDR3 sequence (DNA): TGTGCCAGCTCGCGTGACCCAGCCGGCGCAACTAATGAAAAACTGTTTTTT. Amino acid sequence: CASSRDPAGATNEKLFF.

A single count supports this clone. The rearrangement links TRBV29-1 to TRBJ1-5, with 7 bases matching TRBD1. Germline V lookup: CDR1 SQVTM, CDR2 ANQGSEA. V gave up 6 bases and J gave up 3 bases; unmatched junction bases: 8. The CDR3 length is 14 residues. The CDR3 DNA reads as TGCAGCGTGGGAACAGGGGTGAACAATCAGCCCCAGCATTTT. Translation: CSVGTGVNNQPQHF.